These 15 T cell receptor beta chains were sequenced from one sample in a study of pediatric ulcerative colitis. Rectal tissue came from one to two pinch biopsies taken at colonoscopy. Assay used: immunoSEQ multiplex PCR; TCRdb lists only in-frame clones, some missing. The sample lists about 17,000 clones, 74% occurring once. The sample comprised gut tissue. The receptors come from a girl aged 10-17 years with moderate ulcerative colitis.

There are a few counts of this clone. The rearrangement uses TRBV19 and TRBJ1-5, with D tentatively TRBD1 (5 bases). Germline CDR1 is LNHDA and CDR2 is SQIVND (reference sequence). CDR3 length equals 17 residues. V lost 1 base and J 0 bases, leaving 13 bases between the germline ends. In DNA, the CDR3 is TGTGCCAGTAGTATAGTCTGGGGCACAGATAGCAATCAGCCCCAGCATTTT. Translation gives CASSIVWGTDSNQPQHF.

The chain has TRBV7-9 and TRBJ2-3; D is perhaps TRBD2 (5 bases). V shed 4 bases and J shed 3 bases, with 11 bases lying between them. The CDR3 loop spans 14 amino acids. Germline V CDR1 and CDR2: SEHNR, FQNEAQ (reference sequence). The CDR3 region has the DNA TGTGCCAGCAGCTCTCCTAGGGAGACAGATACGCAGTATTTT. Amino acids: CASSSPRETDTQYF.

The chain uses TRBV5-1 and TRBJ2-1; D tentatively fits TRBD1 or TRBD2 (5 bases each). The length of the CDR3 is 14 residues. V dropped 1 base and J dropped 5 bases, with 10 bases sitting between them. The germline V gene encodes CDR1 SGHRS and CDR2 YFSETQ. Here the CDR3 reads CASSLQGDNNEQFF. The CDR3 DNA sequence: TGCGCCAGCAGCTTGCAGGGAGATAACAATGAGCAGTTCTTC.

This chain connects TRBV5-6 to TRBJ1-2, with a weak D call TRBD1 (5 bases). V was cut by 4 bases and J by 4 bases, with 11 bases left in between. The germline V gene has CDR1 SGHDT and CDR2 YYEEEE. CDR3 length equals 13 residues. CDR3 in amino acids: CASSLRDPYGYTF. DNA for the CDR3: TGTGCCAGCAGCCTCAGGGATCCCTATGGCTACACCTTC.

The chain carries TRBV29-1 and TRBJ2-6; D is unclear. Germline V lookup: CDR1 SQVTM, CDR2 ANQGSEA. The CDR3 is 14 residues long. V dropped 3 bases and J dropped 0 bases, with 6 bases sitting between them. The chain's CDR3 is CSVEDPSGANVLTF. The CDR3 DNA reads TGCAGCGTTGAGGACCCCTCTGGGGCCAACGTCCTGACTTTC.

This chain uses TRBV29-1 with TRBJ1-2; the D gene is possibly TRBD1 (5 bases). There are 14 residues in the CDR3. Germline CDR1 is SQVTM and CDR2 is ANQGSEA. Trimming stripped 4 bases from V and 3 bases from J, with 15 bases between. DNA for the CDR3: TGCAGCGTTGTAGGGAGGGGCTTGGACTATGGCTACACCTTC. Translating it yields CSVVGRGLDYGYTF.

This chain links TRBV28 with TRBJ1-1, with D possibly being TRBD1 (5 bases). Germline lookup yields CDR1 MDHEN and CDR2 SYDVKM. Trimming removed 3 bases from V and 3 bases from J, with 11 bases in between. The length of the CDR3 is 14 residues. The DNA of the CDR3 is TGTGCCAGCAGTTTGGTGGGACTAGACACTGAAGCTTTCTTT. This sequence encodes CASSLVGLDTEAFF.

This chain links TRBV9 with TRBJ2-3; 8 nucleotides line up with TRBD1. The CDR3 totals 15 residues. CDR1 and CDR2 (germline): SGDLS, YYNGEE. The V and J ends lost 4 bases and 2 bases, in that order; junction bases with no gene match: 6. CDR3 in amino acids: CASSTRQGTTDTQYF. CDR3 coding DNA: TGTGCCAGCAGCACACGACAGGGGACCACAGATACGCAGTATTTT.

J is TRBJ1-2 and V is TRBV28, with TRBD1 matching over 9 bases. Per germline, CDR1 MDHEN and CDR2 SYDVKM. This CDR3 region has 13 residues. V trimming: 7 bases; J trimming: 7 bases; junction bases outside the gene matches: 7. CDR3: CASIPGQGRGYTF. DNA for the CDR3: TGTGCCAGCATCCCGGGACAGGGCCGTGGCTACACCTTC.

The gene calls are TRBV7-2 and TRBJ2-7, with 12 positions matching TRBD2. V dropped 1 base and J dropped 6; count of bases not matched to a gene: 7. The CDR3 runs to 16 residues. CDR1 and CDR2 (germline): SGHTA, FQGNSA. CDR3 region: CASSLGLAGGLGEQYF. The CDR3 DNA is TGTGCCAGCAGCTTAGGGCTAGCGGGGGGGCTTGGCGAGCAGTACTTC.

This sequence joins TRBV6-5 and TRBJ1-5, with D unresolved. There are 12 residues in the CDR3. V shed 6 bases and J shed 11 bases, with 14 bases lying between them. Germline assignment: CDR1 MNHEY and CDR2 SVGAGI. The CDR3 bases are TGTGCCAGCAGCCCCGATAGTCGGGCCCAGCATTTT. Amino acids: CASSPDSRAQHF.

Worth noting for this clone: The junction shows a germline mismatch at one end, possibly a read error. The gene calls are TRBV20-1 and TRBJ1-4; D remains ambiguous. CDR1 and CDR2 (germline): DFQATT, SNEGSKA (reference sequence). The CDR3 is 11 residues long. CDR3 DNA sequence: TGCAGTGCTAAGCCTGATTCAAAACTGCTTTTT. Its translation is CSAKPDSKLLF.

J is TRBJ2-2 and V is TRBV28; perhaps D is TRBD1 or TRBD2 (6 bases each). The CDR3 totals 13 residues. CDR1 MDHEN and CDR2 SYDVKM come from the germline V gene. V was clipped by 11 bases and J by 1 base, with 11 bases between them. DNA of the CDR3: TGTGCCGTCAAGGGGGGGAACACCGGGGAGCTGTTTTTT. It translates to CAVKGGNTGELFF.

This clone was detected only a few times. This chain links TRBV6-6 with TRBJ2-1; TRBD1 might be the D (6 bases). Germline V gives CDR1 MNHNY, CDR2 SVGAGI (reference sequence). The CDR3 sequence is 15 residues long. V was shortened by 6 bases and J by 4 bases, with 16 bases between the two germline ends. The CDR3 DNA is TGTGCCAGCAGCCTAAACAGGGATCGGTACAATGAGCAGTTCTTC. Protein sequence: CASSLNRDRYNEQFF.

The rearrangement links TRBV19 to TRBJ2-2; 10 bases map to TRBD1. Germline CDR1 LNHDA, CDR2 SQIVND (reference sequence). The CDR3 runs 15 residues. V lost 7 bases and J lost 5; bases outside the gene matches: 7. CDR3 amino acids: CASNRGQGRTGELFF. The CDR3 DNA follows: TGTGCCAGTAACCGGGGACAGGGGAGGACCGGGGAGCTGTTTTTT.